This T cell receptor beta chain was retrieved from a study of T cells expressing NK-cell markers. For TCR beta, cDNA was produced by 5'RACE template switching with UMIs. TCRdb re-called the 5' RACE reads and catalogs CDR3 proteins one per entry, DNA excluded. The repertoire table contains roughly 350,000 distinct CDR3 sequences. CDR3 length: 15 amino acids. Germline CDR1 is SQVTM and CDR2 is ANQGSEA. The chain employs TRBV29-1 and TRBJ2-3. The sequence was collected from a man aged 18 to 70 in good health. Source material: blood T cells: a sorted CD56 or NKG2C T cell subset, CD4+ or CD8+ T cells, or bulk PBMC T cells (not recorded which). CDR3: CSVSYFLTSTDTQYF.